A single sample gave rise to the 21 T cell receptor beta chains below, sequenced in a study of blood T cells in healthy people across ages. The use of a sample-barcoded 5' primer and a J-beta primer mix characterized a second PCR of roughly 6 to 11 cycles. TCRdb ran MiXCR on the 5' RACE reads and lists one entry per CDR3 protein. The sample contains under 1,000,000 distinct CDR3 sequences, about 46% of which appear only once. The sample was blood. The receptor source for this set is a man older than 75 in good health.

V and J are TRBV7-2 and TRBJ2-1; 9 nucleotides match TRBD2. Germline V gene data show CDR1 as SGHTA and CDR2 as FQGNSA. There are 15 residues in the CDR3. V shed 4 bases and J 6 bases; nucleotides not matched to a gene: 7. CDR3: CASSSKAGGTNEQFF. For the CDR3, the DNA is TGTGCCAGCAGCTCCAAAGCGGGAGGCACCAATGAGCAGTTCTTC.

This clonotype was detected a few times. The V gene is TRBV7-9, the J gene TRBJ2-1; 7 nucleotides line up with TRBD2. After removal of 3 bases from V and 0 bases from J, the junction contained 8 bases not matched to a gene. The V gene's germline CDR1 is SEHNR and CDR2 FQNEAQ (reference sequence). This CDR3 has 17 amino acids. Here the CDR3 reads CASSLGGLVSSYNEQFF. Written as DNA, the CDR3 is TGTGCCAGCAGCTTGGGCGGACTAGTGAGCTCCTACAATGAGCAGTTCTTC.

The rearrangement uses TRBV24-1 and TRBJ2-1, with D hard to call. CDR3 length equals 15 residues. V was cut by 4 bases and J by 7 bases, with 16 bases left in between. Germline CDR1 is KGHDR and CDR2 is SFDVKD. The DNA for the CDR3 is TGTGCCACCAGTGACCGAAACCTCCAAGGAAATGAGCAGTTCTTC. It is translated as CATSDRNLQGNEQFF.

J is TRBJ2-5 and V is TRBV7-2, with a weak D call TRBD1 (5 bases). This CDR3 comprises 13 residues. Trimming stripped 5 bases from V and 7 bases from J, with 14 bases between. Germline CDR1 SGHTA, CDR2 FQGNSA. The CDR3 bases are TGTGCCAGCAGCATAGGGGCGGTTTGGACCCAGTACTTC. Translation gives CASSIGAVWTQYF.

V usage is TRBV5-1 and J usage is TRBJ2-5; possible D gene TRBD2, 6 bases. With 4 bases removed from V and 4 bases from J, the gap between germline ends came to 17 bases. CDR1 is SGHRS and CDR2 is YFSETQ in the germline V gene. This CDR3 is built from 15 residues. The CDR3 DNA follows: TGCGCCAGCAGCCAACGTACCCAAGCGGGAGAGACCCAGTACTTC. This translates into CASSQRTQAGETQYF.

This clonotype has only a few counts. V is TRBV7-2 and J is TRBJ2-7; 8 bases are shared with TRBD2. This CDR3 comprises 13 residues. The J segment lost 5 bases and the V segment lost 6 bases, leaving 6 bases of the junction unmatched. The germline gives CDR1 SGHTA, CDR2 FQGNSA. In DNA, the CDR3 is TGTGCCAGCAGAGCGGGAGTCCCCAACGAGCAGTACTTC. Residues: CASRAGVPNEQYF.

This clonotype occurred a few times. The V call is TRBV12-3 or TRBV12-4, the J call TRBJ2-1, with 10 bases fitting TRBD2. V shed 6 bases, J shed 3 bases, and the junction held 5 bases outside the gene matches. The CDR3 consists of 15 residues. The DNA for the CDR3 is TGTGCCAGCAGACCTAGCGGGAGCTACTACAATGAGCAGTTCTTC. The encoded protein is CASRPSGSYYNEQFF.

This clonotype was seen a single time. A junction boundary mismatches the germline segment, possibly from a read error. This chain uses TRBV12-3 or TRBV12-4 with TRBJ2-6; no reliable D call. The CDR3 sequence is 15 residues long. The CDR3 spells CACSLPSSGANVLTF. The CDR3 DNA is TGTGCCTGCAGTCTTCCTAGCTCTGGGGCCAACGTCCTGACTTTC.

The V call is TRBV7-3, the J call TRBJ2-5; 12 bases align to TRBD2. The J call could be wrong; TRBJ2-7 is a better fit for the DNA end. The germline V gene encodes CDR1 SGHTA and CDR2 FQGTGA. This CDR3 contains 15 residues. This CDR3 is CASSQLAGGSREQYF. The CDR3 region has the DNA TGTGCCAGCAGCCAACTAGCGGGAGGATCGCGCGAGCAGTACTTC.

DNA of the CDR3: TGTGCCACCGGGACAGGGGGCGGGGAGCAGTTCTTC. Its translation: CATGTGGGEQFF. The chain employs TRBV24-1 and TRBJ2-1, with 12 nucleotides matching TRBD1. The CDR3 is 12 residues long. Germline assignment: CDR1 KGHDR and CDR2 SFDVKD. J was trimmed by 10 bases and V by 9 bases; bases with no gene match: 3.

The chain is built from TRBV2 and TRBJ2-1; D gene unclear. Germline V CDR1 and CDR2: SNHLY, FYNNEI. The CDR3 sequence is 13 residues long. V lost 2 bases and J 1 base, leaving 3 bases between the germline ends. In DNA, the CDR3 is TGTGCCAGCAGTGAAATGTCCTACAATGAGCAGTTCTTC. This codes for CASSEMSYNEQFF.

This chain links TRBV3-1 with TRBJ2-3; 8 bases fit TRBD1. Per germline, CDR1 LGHDT and CDR2 YNNKEL (reference sequence). CDR3 size: 15 residues. After removal of 4 bases from V and 4 bases from J, the junction contained 7 bases not matched to a gene. This CDR3 is CASSPIPGGPDTQYF. The CDR3 nucleotides read TGTGCCAGCAGCCCGATTCCAGGGGGCCCAGATACGCAGTATTTT.

CDR3 in DNA: TGTGCCAGCAGCGACCCGGGGGTTGGCTCCTACAATGAGCAGTTCTTC. Protein sequence: CASSDPGVGSYNEQFF. The V gene is TRBV11-3, the J gene TRBJ2-1; D possibly corresponds to TRBD2 (6 bases). Germline loops: CDR1 SGHNT, CDR2 YENEEA. V lost 5 bases and J 0 bases, leaving 14 bases between the germline ends. CDR3 length: 16 residues.

The rearrangement uses TRBV28 and TRBJ2-7, with no clear D. Germline V gene lookup returns CDR1 MDHEN and CDR2 SYDVKM. Trimming took off 0 bases at V and 0 bases at J, with 9 bases between the two ends. The CDR3 length is 15 residues. The CDR3 DNA sequence: TGTGCCAGCAGTTTATGGGACCGCAACTCCTACGAGCAGTACTTC. Protein: CASSLWDRNSYEQYF.

Notes on this clonotype: A read error may explain this, as a much larger clone is one base away. J is TRBJ2-5 and V is TRBV11-2; weak D call: TRBD2 (6 bases). The CDR3 length is 16 residues. CDR1 SGHAT and CDR2 FQNNGV come from the germline V gene. V was pared by 2 bases and J by 11 bases, with 24 bases between. The chain's CDR3 is CASSLTFGGTANEQYF. The CDR3 DNA reads as TGTGCCAGCAGCTTAACTTTTGGCGGGACTGCGAATGAGCAGTACTTC.

This clonotype was recorded a few times. This chain links TRBV12-3 or TRBV12-4 with TRBJ2-1; 7 positions agree with TRBD2. Unmatched junction bases numbered 5, after V lost 5 bases and J lost 1 base. The CDR3 loop spans 15 amino acids. The chain's CDR3 is CASSTKAGSYNEQFF. The DNA of the CDR3 is TGTGCCAGCAGTACTAAAGCGGGGTCCTACAATGAGCAGTTCTTC.

This chain uses TRBV7-9 with TRBJ2-1; 8 positions agree with TRBD2. Trimming removed 5 bases from V and 0 bases from J; junction bases left unmatched: 6. The CDR3 loop spans 16 amino acids. Germline values: CDR1 SEHNR, CDR2 FQNEAQ (reference sequence). The CDR3 loop reads CASSPLAAPSYNEQFF. In DNA form, the CDR3 reads TGTGCCAGCAGCCCACTAGCGGCCCCCTCCTACAATGAGCAGTTCTTC.

The rearrangement joins TRBV7-9 to TRBJ2-2, with 7 bases lining up with TRBD1. Germline CDR1 is SEHNR and CDR2 is FQNEAQ (reference sequence). The CDR3 has 15 residues. V was clipped by 4 bases and J by 1 base; unmatched bases: 3. CDR3: CASSYRQGNTGELFF. The CDR3 nucleotides read TGTGCCAGCAGCTATCGACAGGGGAACACCGGGGAGCTGTTTTTT.

This chain joins TRBV7-2 and TRBJ2-3, with TRBD2 matching over 13 bases. CDR3 length equals 16 residues. CDR1 and CDR2 from the germline V gene are SGHTA and FQGNSA. Germline trimming cut 5 bases from V and 3 bases from J; bases unmatched to any gene: 5. The CDR3 spells CASSPGLAGKTDTQYF. CDR3 sequence (DNA): TGTGCCAGCAGCCCGGGACTAGCGGGAAAGACAGATACGCAGTATTTT.

In DNA, the CDR3 is TGTGCCAGCAGTTACACAGGGACCACTGAAGCTTTCTTT. This translates into CASSYTGTTEAFF. This chain uses TRBV6-5 with TRBJ1-1; a weak D match, TRBD1 (6 bases). CDR3 length: 13 amino acids. V dropped 2 bases and J dropped 4 bases, with 8 bases sitting between them. CDR1 and CDR2 from the germline V gene are MNHEY and SVGAGI.

Only a few counts were recorded for this clonotype. The chain uses TRBV20-1 and TRBJ2-3; 10 bases line up with TRBD2. This CDR3 is built from 16 residues. Trimming cost V 0 bases and J 1 base; bases outside gene matches: 4. CDR1 is DFQATT and CDR2 is SNEGSKA in the germline V gene (reference sequence). CDR3 protein: CSARDWGTSGTDTQYF. DNA for the CDR3: TGCAGTGCTAGAGATTGGGGGACTAGCGGCACAGATACGCAGTATTTT.